This T cell receptor (beta chain) derives from a study of shared clonotypes between healthy human individuals. Sequenced by immunoSEQ multiplex PCR; TCRdb stores in-frame clones only, minus some. The sample contains around 1,100,000 clones, approximately 77% of which appear only once. A word on this clone: The sample carries other DNA sequences with the same CDR3.

What was sequenced was memory CD4+ T cells from PBMCs. The sample's subset: CD45RA-negative fraction. The clonotype was recovered from a man between 18 and 29 years old in good health. Some clones in this sample may be carry-over from other donors' samples.

The CDR3 reads CASSLGGAEGNTIYF. CDR3 in DNA: TGTGCCAGCAGTTTAGGGGGGGCTGAGGGAAACACCATATATTTT. The rearrangement links TRBV28 to TRBJ1-3, with TRBD1 as a possible D gene (6 bases). Germline V CDR1 and CDR2: MDHEN, SYDVKM. Trimming removed 2 bases from V and 4 bases from J, with 12 bases in between. The CDR3 is 15 amino acids.